These 17 T cell receptor beta chains were sequenced from one sample in a study of CD8 T cells in Susac syndrome. RNA amounts of roughly 0.5 to 1 ug underwent reverse transcription with random hexamers. TCRdb re-called the immunoSEQ multiplex PCR reads through MiXCR, storing one row per CDR3 protein. Of roughly 130,000 distinct CDR3 sequences listed, approximately 95% are singletons. What was sequenced was CD4+ T cells from PBMCs. Source of these receptors: a human donor with multiple sclerosis.

This sequence joins TRBV5-1 and TRBJ1-1; D is possibly TRBD1 (6 bases). The CDR3 loop spans 14 amino acids. The germline V and J ends were trimmed by 4 bases and 6 bases, with 16 bases remaining between them. Germline lookup yields CDR1 SGHRS and CDR2 YFSETQ. Here the CDR3 reads CASSNLQGSPEAFF. In DNA, the CDR3 is TGCGCCAGCAGCAACCTACAGGGTAGCCCTGAAGCTTTCTTT.

V and J are TRBV25-1 and TRBJ1-2, with D unresolved. CDR1 and CDR2 from the germline V gene are MGHDK and SYGVNS. V was shortened by 3 bases and J by 5 bases, with 4 bases between the two germline ends. The CDR3 runs to 11 residues. Written as DNA, the CDR3 is TGTGCCAGCAGTGACGGATATGGCTACACCTTC. This translates into CASSDGYGYTF.

The V gene is TRBV20-1, the J gene TRBJ1-5, with 8 positions matching TRBD1. V shed 4 bases, J shed 2 bases, and the junction held 10 bases outside the gene matches. CDR3 length: 16 residues. The germline V gene has CDR1 DFQATT and CDR2 SNEGSKA (reference sequence). CDR3: CSAIHQGAIRNQPQHF. In DNA form, the CDR3 reads TGCAGTGCTATCCATCAGGGGGCAATTCGCAATCAGCCCCAGCATTTT.

The chain has TRBV12-3 or TRBV12-4 and TRBJ1-2; D is ambiguous. The CDR3 is 14 amino acids. Trimming removed 3 bases from V and 4 bases from J, with 12 bases in between. CDR3 in amino acids: CASSLGLEGYGYTF. The DNA for the CDR3 is TGTGCCAGCAGTTTGGGGTTGGAGGGCTATGGCTACACCTTC.

The genes are TRBV7-9 and TRBJ1-4; possibly TRBD1 for D (6 bases). The V gene's germline CDR1 is SEHNR and CDR2 FQNEAQ (reference sequence). V shed 1 base and J shed 7 bases, with 13 bases lying between them. The CDR3 contains 15 residues. The CDR3 sequence is CASSLVGGLAEKLFF. The CDR3 coding sequence is TGTGCCAGCAGCTTAGTCGGGGGGCTTGCTGAAAAACTGTTTTTT.

The V call is TRBV12-3 or TRBV12-4, the J call TRBJ2-3, with TRBD1 matching over 8 bases. The length of the CDR3 is 15 residues. The J segment lost 4 bases and the V segment lost 3 bases, leaving 6 bases of the junction unmatched. The CDR3 here is CASSLADREADTQYF. CDR3 nucleotides: TGTGCCAGCAGTTTGGCGGACAGGGAGGCAGATACGCAGTATTTT.

J is TRBJ2-5 and V is TRBV3-1; D is undetermined. V dropped 1 base and J dropped 5 bases, with 5 bases sitting between them. CDR1 is LGHDT and CDR2 is YNNKEL in the germline V gene (reference sequence). CDR3 size: 12 residues. DNA of the CDR3: TGTGCCAGCAGCCAAGCGTCCGAGACCCAGTACTTC. It is translated as CASSQASETQYF.

V is TRBV3-1 and J is TRBJ2-7; unclear D gene. CDR1 is LGHDT and CDR2 is YNNKEL in the germline V gene (reference sequence). CDR3 size: 11 residues. With 3 bases removed from V and 4 bases from J, the gap between germline ends came to 4 bases. In DNA form, the CDR3 reads TGTGCCAGCAGCCATGGTTACGAGCAGTACTTC. It codes for CASSHGYEQYF.

V is TRBV9 and J is TRBJ1-1; D unresolved. CDR1 SGDLS and CDR2 YYNGEE come from the germline V gene. CDR3 length: 15 residues. V gave up 1 base and J gave up 0 bases, with 10 bases separating them. CDR3 nucleotide sequence: TGTGCCAGCAGCGTAAACCCAGGAGTGAACACTGAAGCTTTCTTT. Translating it yields CASSVNPGVNTEAFF. Drawing the rest from reference TRBV9 and TRBJ1-1, the complete variable domain is DSGVTQTPKHLITATGQRVTLRCSPRSGDLSVYWYQQSLDQGLQFLIQYYNGEERAKGNILERFSAQQFPDLHSELNLSSLELGDSALYFCASSVNPGVNTEAFFGQGTRLTVV.

This clonotype was seen only once. The chain uses TRBV7-3 and TRBJ2-3; the D gene is possibly TRBD2 (5 bases). The CDR3 covers 15 residues. Germline CDR1 is SGHTA and CDR2 is FQGTGA. The V end lost 3 bases, the J end lost 4 bases, and 14 bases lay between the germline ends. CDR3 loop: CASSFQPRASDTQYF. CDR3 coding DNA: TGTGCCAGCAGCTTTCAGCCGAGGGCTTCAGATACGCAGTATTTT.

The V and J genes are TRBV27 and TRBJ2-7, with 8 bases matching TRBD1. The CDR3 length is 13 residues. Trimming at V came to 6 bases and at J to 8 bases, leaving 9 bases not matched to a gene. Germline values: CDR1 MNHEY, CDR2 SMNVEV (reference sequence). The CDR3 DNA is TGTGCCAGCAGCCCGGACAGGGCTTCAAAGCAGTACTTC. Translation gives CASSPDRASKQYF.

This rearrangement joins TRBV2 to TRBJ1-2, with 9 bases that match TRBD1. Germline lookup yields CDR1 SNHLY and CDR2 FYNNEI. V was clipped by 6 bases and J by 7 bases; unmatched bases: 3. CDR3 length: 12 amino acids. The CDR3 sequence is CASRGQGFGYTF. In DNA form, the CDR3 reads TGTGCCAGCAGGGGACAGGGTTTTGGCTACACCTTC.

This chain's CDR3 is CASSPRDRFNQPQHF. In DNA form, the CDR3 reads TGTGCCAGCAGTCCCCGGGACAGATTCAATCAGCCCCAGCATTTT. The chain joins TRBV28 to TRBJ1-5, with 7 bases identical to TRBD1. Germline V lookup: CDR1 MDHEN, CDR2 SYDVKM. The CDR3 extends over 15 amino acids. Trimming cost V 5 bases and J 3 bases; bases outside gene matches: 7. The variable domain in full, completed from reference TRBV28 and TRBJ1-5, reads DVKVTQSSRYLVKRTGEKVFLECVQDMDHENMFWYRQDPGLGLRLIYFSYDVKMKEKGDIPEGYSVSREKKERFSLILESASTNQTSMYLCASSPRDRFNQPQHFGDGTRLSIL.

CDR3: CASSHTGTDTQYF. CDR3 DNA sequence: TGCGCCAGCAGCCACACAGGGACAGATACGCAGTATTTT. This chain uses TRBV4-3 with TRBJ2-3, with D tentatively TRBD1 (6 bases). V gave up 3 bases and J gave up 3 bases, with 7 bases separating them. The length of the CDR3 is 13 residues. The germline gives CDR1 LGHNA, CDR2 YSLEER.

The V and J genes are TRBV13 and TRBJ2-7; D is ambiguous. The CDR3 consists of 12 residues. The germline V gene encodes CDR1 PRHDT and CDR2 FYEKMQ (reference sequence). V dropped 5 bases and J dropped 7 bases, with 12 bases sitting between them. CDR3 sequence reads: CASSRSPGEQYF. The CDR3 bases are TGTGCCAGCAGCCGCTCCCCTGGGGAGCAGTACTTC.

The genes are TRBV19 and TRBJ1-2, with TRBD1 as a possible D gene (5 bases). The CDR3 covers 13 residues. Trimming took 7 bases from V and 6 from J, leaving 15 bases between them. CDR1 and CDR2 (germline): LNHDA, SQIVND (reference sequence). The CDR3 loop reads CASTEAARDGYTF. The CDR3 nucleotides are TGTGCCAGTACCGAGGCCGCCAGGGATGGCTACACCTTC.

The chain is built from TRBV6-2 or TRBV6-3 and TRBJ1-1, with 9 bases fitting TRBD1. There are 15 residues in the CDR3. The V gene's germline CDR1 is MNHEY and CDR2 SVGEGT. V trimming: 4 bases; J trimming: 0 bases; junction bases outside the gene matches: 3. The CDR3 coding sequence is TGTGCCAGCAGTTCACACAGGGGGCTGAACACTGAAGCTTTCTTT. Amino acids: CASSSHRGLNTEAFF.